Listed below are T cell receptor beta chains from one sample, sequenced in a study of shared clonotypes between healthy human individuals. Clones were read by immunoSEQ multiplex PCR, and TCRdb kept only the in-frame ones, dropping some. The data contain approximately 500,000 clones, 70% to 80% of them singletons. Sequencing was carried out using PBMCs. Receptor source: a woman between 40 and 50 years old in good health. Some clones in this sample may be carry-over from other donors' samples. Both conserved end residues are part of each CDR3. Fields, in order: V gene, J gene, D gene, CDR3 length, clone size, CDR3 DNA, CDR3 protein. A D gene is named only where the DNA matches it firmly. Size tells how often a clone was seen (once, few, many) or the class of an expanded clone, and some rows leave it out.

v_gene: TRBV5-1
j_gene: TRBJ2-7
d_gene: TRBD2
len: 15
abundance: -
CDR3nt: TGCGCCAGCAGCTTGGCACCAGGGAGGGACTACGAGCAGTACTTC
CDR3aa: CASSLAPGRDYEQYF

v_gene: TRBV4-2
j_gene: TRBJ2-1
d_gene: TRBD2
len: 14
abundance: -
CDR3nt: TGTGCCAGCAGCCAAAGCGGGATCTACAATGAGCAGTTCTTC
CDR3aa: CASSQSGIYNEQFF

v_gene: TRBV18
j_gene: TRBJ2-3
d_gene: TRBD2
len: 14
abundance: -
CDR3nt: TGTGCCAGCTCACCACTAGCGGGAGTTGATACGCAGTATTTT
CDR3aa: CASSPLAGVDTQYF

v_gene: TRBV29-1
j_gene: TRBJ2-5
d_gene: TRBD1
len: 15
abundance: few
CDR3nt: TGCAGCGTTGAAGAGTCCGGGACAGGGTTAGAGACCCAGTACTTC
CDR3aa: CSVEESGTGLETQYF

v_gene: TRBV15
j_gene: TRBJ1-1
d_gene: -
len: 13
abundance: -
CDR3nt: TGTGCCACCCTCGCCCCTATGGACACTGAAGCTTTCTTT
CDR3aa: CATLAPMDTEAFF

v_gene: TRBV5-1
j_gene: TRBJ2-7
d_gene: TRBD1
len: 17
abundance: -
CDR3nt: TGCGCCAGCAGCTTGGTATCCTCCGGGACAGGATCCTACGAGCAGTACTTC
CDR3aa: CASSLVSSGTGSYEQYF

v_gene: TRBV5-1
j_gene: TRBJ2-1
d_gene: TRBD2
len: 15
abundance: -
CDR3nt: TGCGCCAGCAGCTACGGACTAGTCCAAGGTCGGGAGCAGTTCTTC
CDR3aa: CASSYGLVQGREQFF

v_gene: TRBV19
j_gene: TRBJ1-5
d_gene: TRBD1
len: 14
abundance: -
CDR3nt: TGTGCCAGTAGTATGAAACAGGGGGATCAGCCCCAGCATTTT
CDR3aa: CASSMKQGDQPQHF

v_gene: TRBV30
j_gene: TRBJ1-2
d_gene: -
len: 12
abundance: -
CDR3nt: TGTGCCTGGAGTGTACAGGAATGGGGCTACACCTTC
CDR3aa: CAWSVQEWGYTF

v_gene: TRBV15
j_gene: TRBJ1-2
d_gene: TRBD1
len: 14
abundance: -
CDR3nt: TGTGCCACCAGCAGCCCAGGGGGCTTCGGGGGCTACACCTTC
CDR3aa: CATSSPGGFGGYTF

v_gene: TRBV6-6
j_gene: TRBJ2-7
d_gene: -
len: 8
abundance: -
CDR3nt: TGTGCCAGCAGGCCTTCGTACTTC
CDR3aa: CASRPSYF

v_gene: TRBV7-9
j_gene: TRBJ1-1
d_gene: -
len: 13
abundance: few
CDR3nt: TGTGCCAGCAGCTTAGTTGAGAACACTGAAGCTTTCTTT
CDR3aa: CASSLVENTEAFF

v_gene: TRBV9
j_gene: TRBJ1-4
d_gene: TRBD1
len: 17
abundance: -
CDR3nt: TGTGCCAGCAGCGTATCCCCCTCGGGACAGGGGGTTGAAAAACTGTTTTTT
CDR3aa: CASSVSPSGQGVEKLFF

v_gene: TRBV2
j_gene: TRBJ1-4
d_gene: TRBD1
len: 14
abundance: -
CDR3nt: TGTGCCAGCAGGGACAGGGGGTTTAATGAAAAACTGTTTTTT
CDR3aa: CASRDRGFNEKLFF

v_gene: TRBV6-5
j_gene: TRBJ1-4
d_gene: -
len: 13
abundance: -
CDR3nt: TGTGCCAGCAGCCGGCGTCCTAATGAAAAACTGTTTTTT
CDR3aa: CASSRRPNEKLFF

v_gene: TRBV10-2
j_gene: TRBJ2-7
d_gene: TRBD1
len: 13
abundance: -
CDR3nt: TGCGCCAGCAGTCCGACAGGGTGGTACGAGCAGTACTTC
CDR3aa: CASSPTGWYEQYF

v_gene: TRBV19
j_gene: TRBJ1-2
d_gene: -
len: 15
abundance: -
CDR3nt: TGTGCCAGTAGTATAGCCGGACTAGCTAACTATGGCTACACCTTC
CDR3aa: CASSIAGLANYGYTF

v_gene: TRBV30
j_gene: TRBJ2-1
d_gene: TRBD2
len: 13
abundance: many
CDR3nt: TGTGCCTGGGGTTCCATTTCCGGGACTATCCAGTTCTTC
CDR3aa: CAWGSISGTIQFF